This T cell receptor beta chain was observed in a study of blood T cell repertoires in COVID-19. Study information: The samples span acute and convalescent COVID-19 from the United States, Italy and Spain. T cells, B-cell-depleted T cells, or PBMCs provided the cDNA or gDNA that served as material.

In the authors' workflow: Amplified reference gene primers provided the basis for estimating nucleated cell counts. Data came from immunoSEQ multiplex PCR; TCRdb stores just in-frame clones and leaves some out. The D gene and trimming were derived from the DNA, and the V and J assignments and clone size from that table. The table has 200,000 to 300,000 clones, around 79% seen once. Trimming stripped 5 bases from V and 9 bases from J, with 20 bases between. The CDR3 contains 15 residues. CDR1 SEHNR and CDR2 FQNEAQ come from the germline V gene (reference sequence). V gene TRBV7-9 combines with J gene TRBJ1-5, with unresolved D. The sequenced material came from peripheral blood. This clonotype was sampled from a woman aged 80 or older with acute or convalescent COVID-19. CDR3 protein: CASSTQDTAVLPQHF. For the CDR3, the DNA is TGTGCCAGCAGCACCCAAGACACGGCAGTCTTGCCCCAGCATTTT.